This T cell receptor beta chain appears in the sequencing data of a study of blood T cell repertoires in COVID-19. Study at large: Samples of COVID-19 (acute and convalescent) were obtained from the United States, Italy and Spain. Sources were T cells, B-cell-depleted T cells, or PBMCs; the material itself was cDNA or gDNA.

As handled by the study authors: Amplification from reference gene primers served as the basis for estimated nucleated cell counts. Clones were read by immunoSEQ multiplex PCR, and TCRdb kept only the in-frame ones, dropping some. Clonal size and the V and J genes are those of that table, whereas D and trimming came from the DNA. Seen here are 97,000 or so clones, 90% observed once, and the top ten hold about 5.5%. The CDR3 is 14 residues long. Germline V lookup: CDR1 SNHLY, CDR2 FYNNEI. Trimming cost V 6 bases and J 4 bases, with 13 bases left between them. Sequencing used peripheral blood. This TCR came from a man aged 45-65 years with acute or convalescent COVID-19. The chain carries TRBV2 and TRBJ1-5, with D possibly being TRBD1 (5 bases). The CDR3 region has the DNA TGTGCCAGCAGGGAGATTCGGGGGAATCAGCCCCAGCATTTT. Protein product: CASREIRGNQPQHF.